This T cell receptor beta chain emerged from a study of OX40 agonist ivuxolimab in advanced cancers. Study-wide background: Three patients, one with hepatocellular carcinoma and two with cutaneous melanoma, achieved partial responses. Study-wide findings and caveats: Partial responders at 0.1-3.0 mg/kg had among the lowest clonal expansion.

Comment on this clone: The antigen is unknown.

This CDR3 region has 13 residues. Germline CDR1 and CDR2: MGHRA and YSYEKL. Germline trimming cut 6 bases from V and 10 bases from J; bases unmatched to any gene: 6. Measured with immunoSEQ multiplex PCR; TCRdb has only the in-frame clones, and not every one. Among tens of thousands of clones listed, 84% were seen once. Autoimmune disease history or systemic immunosuppression excluded patients. This clonotype was obtained from an adult with an advanced solid tumor such as melanoma, head and neck, liver or kidney cancer. J is TRBJ1-6 and V is TRBV4-1, with TRBD1 identical over 7 bases. Here the sequenced sample was CD4+ or CD8+ T cells sorted from blood, taken in a trial of the OX40 agonist ivuxolimab. In DNA, the CDR3 is TGCGCCAGCAGTCCCCAGGGGGACTCACCCCTCCACTTT. Its protein is CASSPQGDSPLHF.